Presented here are 28 T cell receptor beta chains from one specimen sequenced in a study of T-cell memory formation after mild COVID-19. Via MiXCR, TCRdb re-called the 5' RACE reads, giving one row per CDR3 protein. The sample holds 550,000 to 650,000 distinct CDR3 sequences, 17% seen once. Sequencing used PBMCs or a T cell subset sorted from them (not recorded which). Receptors originate from an adult woman who had mild COVID-19 (a few samples of this study predate the infection). Cell type and time point are not known.

In this sample, this clonotype turned up a few times. The rearrangement joins TRBV7-9 to TRBJ1-6; 8 bases are shared with TRBD1. Germline CDR1 SEHNR, CDR2 FQNEAQ (reference sequence). CDR3 length: 15 residues. V was clipped by 6 bases and J by 7 bases; unmatched bases: 8. For the CDR3, the DNA is TGTGCCAGCAGAAACGGACAGGGTAGGAATTCACCCCTCCACTTT. Its protein product is CASRNGQGRNSPLHF. Based on the CDR3 plus reference TRBV7-9 and TRBJ1-6, the full variable domain is DTGVSQNPRHKITKRGQNVTFRCDPISEHNRLYWYRQTLGQGPEFLTYFQNEAQLEKSRLLSDRFSAERPKGSFSTLEIQRTEQGDSAMYLCASRNGQGRNSPLHFGNGTRLTVT.

The J gene is TRBJ2-2, the V gene TRBV12-3 or TRBV12-4; TRBD1 or TRBD2 may be the D gene (6 bases each). Between the trimmed V and J ends, which lost 5 bases and 7 bases, there was a span of 14 bases. The CDR3 is 14 residues long. CDR3 protein: CASSAYREVGELFF. The CDR3, as DNA: TGTGCCAGCAGTGCCTACAGGGAGGTCGGGGAGCTGTTTTTT.

V usage is TRBV7-2 and J usage is TRBJ2-7; the D is unclear. The CDR3 runs to 12 residues. Germline V gene sequence: CDR1 SGHTA, CDR2 FQGNSA. Trimming cost V 1 base and J 8 bases, with 9 bases left between them. The CDR3 loop reads CASSLESQKQYF. The CDR3 coding sequence is TGTGCCAGCAGCTTAGAATCGCAGAAGCAGTACTTC.

This rearrangement joins TRBV6-5 to TRBJ2-1, with 8 bases identical to TRBD2. The CDR3 covers 13 residues. Germline assignment: CDR1 MNHEY and CDR2 SVGAGI. J lost 5 bases, V lost 8 bases, and 5 bases had no gene match. The CDR3 DNA reads as TGTGCCAGCCGGACTAGCAACCACAATGAGCAGTTCTTC. As protein: CASRTSNHNEQFF.

The chain combines TRBV18 with TRBJ2-5, with D possibly being TRBD2 (6 bases). Germline-derived CDR1 and CDR2 are KGHSH and LQKENI. This CDR3 has 13 residues. V was pared by 5 bases and J by 5 bases, with 12 bases between. CDR3 coding DNA: TGTGCCAGCTCATGGCGGGACGACGAGACCCAGTACTTC. Its protein product is CASSWRDDETQYF.

The chain employs TRBV6-1 and TRBJ1-5; 8 bases are shared with TRBD1. The CDR3 has 12 amino acids. Germline values: CDR1 MNHNS, CDR2 SASEGT. Trimming at V came to 7 bases and at J to 5 bases, leaving 1 base not matched to a gene. CDR3 sequence reads: CASTTGDQPQHF. The CDR3 coding sequence is TGTGCCAGCACGACAGGGGATCAGCCCCAGCATTTT.

This chain joins TRBV9 and TRBJ2-2, with D possibly matching TRBD2 (5 bases). The CDR3 runs 14 residues. V lost 3 bases to trimming and J lost 0 bases, with 6 bases between them. The germline V gene has CDR1 SGDLS and CDR2 YYNGEE. The CDR3 region is CASSAGTNTGELFF. The CDR3 bases are TGTGCCAGCAGCGCCGGGACGAACACCGGGGAGCTGTTTTTT.

This clonotype was recorded a few times. The rearrangement uses TRBV4-3 and TRBJ2-1, with D perhaps TRBD1 (6 bases). Trimming pared 0 bases from V and 6 bases from J, leaving 15 bases between. CDR3 size: 16 residues. Germline V gene lookup returns CDR1 LGHNA and CDR2 YSLEER. The chain's CDR3 is CASSQDITGLINEQFF. CDR3 DNA sequence: TGCGCCAGCAGCCAAGATATCACAGGGTTAATCAATGAGCAGTTCTTC.

This clonotype was seen more than once but under ten times. The chain carries TRBV12-3 or TRBV12-4 and TRBJ2-5; D not certain. V shed 6 bases and J shed 11 bases, with 16 bases lying between them. This CDR3 region has 12 residues. CDR3 sequence reads: CASSPSTVVQYF. The CDR3 DNA sequence: TGTGCCAGCAGCCCTTCAACCGTCGTGCAGTACTTC.

The gene calls are TRBV3-1 and TRBJ1-1; D remains unclear. V lost 4 bases and J lost 4, with 10 bases in between. The CDR3 spans 13 residues. Germline V lookup: CDR1 LGHDT, CDR2 YNNKEL (reference sequence). CDR3 coding DNA: TGTGCCAGCAGCCGCTGGGAGGGCACTGAAGCTTTCTTT. Residues: CASSRWEGTEAFF.

This clonotype was recorded many times. The gene calls are TRBV12-3 or TRBV12-4 and TRBJ2-7, with 7 bases aligning to TRBD1. Germline trimming cut 5 bases from V and 4 bases from J; bases unmatched to any gene: 5. The CDR3 loop spans 13 amino acids. The CDR3 sequence is CASSLGTVYEQYF. CDR3 in DNA: TGTGCCAGCAGTCTGGGGACAGTTTACGAGCAGTACTTC.

This rearrangement joins TRBV4-3 to TRBJ2-1, with D unclear. The germline V gene encodes CDR1 LGHNA and CDR2 YSLEER. This CDR3 has 14 amino acids. Trimming removed 3 bases from V and 0 bases from J, with 6 bases in between. The CDR3 coding sequence is TGCGCCAGCAGCCAGGGATACTCCTACAATGAGCAGTTCTTC. As protein: CASSQGYSYNEQFF.

This clonotype was counted a few times. The chain couples TRBV19 to TRBJ2-7; weak D call: TRBD1 (5 bases). The CDR3 contains 15 residues. Germline-derived CDR1 and CDR2 are LNHDA and SQIVND (reference sequence). The ends were cut back, 2 bases at V and 3 bases at J, with 14 bases in the middle. DNA of the CDR3: TGTGCCAGTAGTATACTGGACACCCCGAGCTACGAGCAGTACTTC. Translating gives CASSILDTPSYEQYF.

This chain connects TRBV11-3 to TRBJ2-1; possibly TRBD2 for D (5 bases). Deletions cut 5 bases from V and 1 base from J, with 9 bases between. This CDR3 comprises 14 residues. Looked up from germline, CDR1 is SGHNT and CDR2 is YENEEA. As DNA, the CDR3 is TGTGCCAGCAGCCGTGAGCGGTCCTACAATGAGCAGTTCTTC. Its protein product is CASSRERSYNEQFF.

The chain has TRBV27 and TRBJ1-2; 11 bases line up with TRBD1. The CDR3 covers 15 residues. The germline CDR1 and CDR2 sequences are MNHEY and SMNVEV (reference sequence). Trimming removed 5 bases from V and 4 bases from J; junction bases left unmatched: 6. The CDR3 nucleotides read TGTGCCAGCAGTCTGGGACAGGGGGGACTCTATGGCTACACCTTC. Translation: CASSLGQGGLYGYTF.

This clonotype was counted a few times. J is TRBJ2-1 and V is TRBV2; 7 positions match TRBD2. There are 13 residues in the CDR3. Per the germline V gene, CDR1 is SNHLY and CDR2 is FYNNEI. The ends lost 6 bases at V and 6 bases at J; junction bases unmatched: 5. The chain's CDR3 is CASSGGYFNEQFF. DNA for the CDR3: TGTGCCAGCAGCGGGGGGTATTTCAATGAGCAGTTCTTC.

DNA for the CDR3: TGTGCCAGCAGTATCCCCGGCCAGGGAAATTCACCCCTCCACTTT. It yields the protein CASSIPGQGNSPLHF. J is TRBJ1-6 and V is TRBV6-6; D is perhaps TRBD1 (5 bases). The germline gives CDR1 MNHNY, CDR2 SVGAGI (reference sequence). With 5 bases removed from V and 7 bases from J, the gap between germline ends came to 15 bases. CDR3 size: 15 residues.

J is TRBJ2-7 and V is TRBV29-1, with TRBD2 identical over 8 bases. The CDR3 runs 14 residues. Per the germline V gene, CDR1 is SQVTM and CDR2 is ANQGSEA. Losses at the gene ends were 6 bases for V and 2 bases for J; bases not matched to a gene: 9. This CDR3 is CSVISGGLTYEQYF. DNA of the CDR3: TGCAGCGTCATCTCGGGGGGGCTTACCTACGAGCAGTACTTC.

V gene TRBV3-1 combines with J gene TRBJ2-5; no clear D. Trimming removed 0 bases at V and 0 bases at J, with 14 bases between. The CDR3 is 17 amino acids. Germline-derived CDR1 and CDR2 are LGHDT and YNNKEL (reference sequence). CDR3 nucleotide sequence: TGTGCCAGCAGCCAAGATGGTAAGATGGGGTACCAAGAGACCCAGTACTTC. As protein: CASSQDGKMGYQETQYF.

The sample holds a few counts of this clonotype. The chain employs TRBV7-9 and TRBJ1-1, with TRBD1 matching over 9 bases. V was pared by 7 bases and J by 3 bases, with 12 bases of the junction left unmatched. The CDR3 is 16 residues long. Germline CDR1 and CDR2: SEHNR and FQNEAQ (reference sequence). CDR3 loop: CASNHKTGGPDTEAFF. The CDR3 nucleotides are TGTGCCAGCAACCATAAAACAGGGGGCCCAGACACTGAAGCTTTCTTT.

This clonotype appeared a few times. V and J are TRBV7-9 and TRBJ1-1; 7 bases align to TRBD1. The V gene's germline CDR1 is SEHNR and CDR2 FQNEAQ (reference sequence). The CDR3 consists of 12 residues. Germline trimming cut 3 bases from V and 10 bases from J; bases unmatched to any gene: 5. The CDR3 nucleotides read TGTGCCAGCAGCTTTTCAGGGGGTTCAGCTTTCTTT. It translates to CASSFSGGSAFF.

This chain links TRBV12-3 or TRBV12-4 with TRBJ2-1; 7 bases are a match to TRBD2. This CDR3 has 16 residues. V lost 5 bases and J lost 1; bases outside the gene matches: 8. The CDR3 DNA reads TGTGCCAGCAGTCTAGGTGCGGGACTATCCTACAATGAGCAGTTCTTC. This gives the protein CASSLGAGLSYNEQFF.

The V gene is TRBV18, the J gene TRBJ2-3; D remains unclear. The ends were cut back, 3 bases at V and 6 bases at J, with 7 bases in the middle. From germline, CDR1 is KGHSH and CDR2 LQKENI. The CDR3 loop spans 12 amino acids. The CDR3 protein is CASSPPLDTQYF. The CDR3 coding sequence is TGTGCCAGCTCACCCCCCCTGGATACGCAGTATTTT.

This clonotype was observed a handful of times. The rearrangement joins TRBV7-9 to TRBJ1-1; D is unresolved. With 4 bases removed from V and 3 bases from J, the gap between germline ends came to 15 bases. Germline V gives CDR1 SEHNR, CDR2 FQNEAQ (reference sequence). This CDR3 is built from 15 residues. CDR3 residues: CASSSRSRGDTEAFF. CDR3 DNA: TGTGCCAGCAGCTCCCGGTCCCGAGGAGACACTGAAGCTTTCTTT. The full variable domain, completed using reference TRBV7-9 and TRBJ1-1, is DTGVSQNPRHKITKRGQNVTFRCDPISEHNRLYWYRQTLGQGPEFLTYFQNEAQLEKSRLLSDRFSAERPKGSFSTLEIQRTEQGDSAMYLCASSSRSRGDTEAFFGQGTRLTVV.

A few counts support this clonotype. The chain links TRBV12-3 or TRBV12-4 to TRBJ2-1; TRBD2 aligns across 11 bases. The CDR3 consists of 14 residues. V shed 2 bases and J 10 bases; nucleotides not matched to a gene: 4. The CDR3 reads CASSLTSGSGEQFF. In DNA form, the CDR3 reads TGTGCCAGCAGTTTAACTAGCGGGAGTGGGGAGCAGTTCTTC.

The V call is TRBV7-8, the J call TRBJ2-7; maybe TRBD2 (6 bases). The CDR3 totals 13 residues. Trimming took off 5 bases at V and 4 bases at J, with 12 bases between the two ends. Per germline, CDR1 SGHVS and CDR2 FQNEAQ. CDR3: CASSPREQYEQYF. The CDR3 DNA is TGTGCCAGCAGCCCCCGGGAGCAGTACGAGCAGTACTTC.

This clonotype was observed many times. This chain uses TRBV9 with TRBJ2-1; 12 bases line up with TRBD2. The CDR3 consists of 15 residues. V dropped 4 bases and J dropped 5; count of bases not matched to a gene: 4. CDR1 is SGDLS and CDR2 is YYNGEE in the germline V gene. For the CDR3, the DNA is TGTGCCAGCAGCCGGACTAGCGGGAACCACAATGAGCAGTTCTTC. It specifies CASSRTSGNHNEQFF.

In this sample, this clonotype turned up many times. The rearrangement joins TRBV5-1 to TRBJ1-2; 8 nucleotides align to TRBD1. Germline CDR1 SGHRS, CDR2 YFSETQ. The CDR3 has 15 amino acids. The trim removed 4 bases at V and 0 bases at J, leaving 5 bases unmatched. CDR3 nucleotides: TGCGCCAGCAGCCCGGGACAGGCCTCTAACTATGGCTACACCTTC. Translated: CASSPGQASNYGYTF. Combining the CDR3 with reference TRBV5-1 and TRBJ1-2 gives the whole variable domain KAGVTQTPRYLIKTRGQQVTLSCSPISGHRSVSWYQQTPGQGLQFLFEYFSETQRNKGNFPGRFSGRQFSNSRSEMNVSTLELGDSALYLCASSPGQASNYGYTFGSGTRLTVV.